The clone carrying this T cell receptor beta chain was detected a few times. Its antigen is not known. These data originate in a study of T-cell memory formation after mild COVID-19. Findings and limits, study-wide: Contracting CD4+ clones sat mainly in CM and EM; CD8+ in EMRA.

Between the trimmed V and J ends, which lost 7 bases and 5 bases, there was a span of 23 bases. The CDR3 loop spans 16 amino acids. Germline V gene sequence: CDR1 SGHTA, CDR2 FQGNSA. TCRdb analysed the 5' RACE reads with MiXCR anew, one entry per CDR3 protein. The top ten hold roughly a fifth of the sample, which has a few hundred thousand distinct CDR3 sequences, 16% seen once. This TCR came from a man aged 18 to 30 who had mild COVID-19 (a few samples of this study predate the infection). Cell type and time point are not known. Sequences were obtained from PBMCs or a T cell subset sorted from them (not recorded which). This chain links TRBV7-2 with TRBJ1-2, with D perhaps TRBD1 (5 bases). The CDR3, as DNA: TGTGCCAGCAACCAGAATTCCCAGGGATCGTGGTATGGCTACACCTTC. Amino acid sequence: CASNQNSQGSWYGYTF.